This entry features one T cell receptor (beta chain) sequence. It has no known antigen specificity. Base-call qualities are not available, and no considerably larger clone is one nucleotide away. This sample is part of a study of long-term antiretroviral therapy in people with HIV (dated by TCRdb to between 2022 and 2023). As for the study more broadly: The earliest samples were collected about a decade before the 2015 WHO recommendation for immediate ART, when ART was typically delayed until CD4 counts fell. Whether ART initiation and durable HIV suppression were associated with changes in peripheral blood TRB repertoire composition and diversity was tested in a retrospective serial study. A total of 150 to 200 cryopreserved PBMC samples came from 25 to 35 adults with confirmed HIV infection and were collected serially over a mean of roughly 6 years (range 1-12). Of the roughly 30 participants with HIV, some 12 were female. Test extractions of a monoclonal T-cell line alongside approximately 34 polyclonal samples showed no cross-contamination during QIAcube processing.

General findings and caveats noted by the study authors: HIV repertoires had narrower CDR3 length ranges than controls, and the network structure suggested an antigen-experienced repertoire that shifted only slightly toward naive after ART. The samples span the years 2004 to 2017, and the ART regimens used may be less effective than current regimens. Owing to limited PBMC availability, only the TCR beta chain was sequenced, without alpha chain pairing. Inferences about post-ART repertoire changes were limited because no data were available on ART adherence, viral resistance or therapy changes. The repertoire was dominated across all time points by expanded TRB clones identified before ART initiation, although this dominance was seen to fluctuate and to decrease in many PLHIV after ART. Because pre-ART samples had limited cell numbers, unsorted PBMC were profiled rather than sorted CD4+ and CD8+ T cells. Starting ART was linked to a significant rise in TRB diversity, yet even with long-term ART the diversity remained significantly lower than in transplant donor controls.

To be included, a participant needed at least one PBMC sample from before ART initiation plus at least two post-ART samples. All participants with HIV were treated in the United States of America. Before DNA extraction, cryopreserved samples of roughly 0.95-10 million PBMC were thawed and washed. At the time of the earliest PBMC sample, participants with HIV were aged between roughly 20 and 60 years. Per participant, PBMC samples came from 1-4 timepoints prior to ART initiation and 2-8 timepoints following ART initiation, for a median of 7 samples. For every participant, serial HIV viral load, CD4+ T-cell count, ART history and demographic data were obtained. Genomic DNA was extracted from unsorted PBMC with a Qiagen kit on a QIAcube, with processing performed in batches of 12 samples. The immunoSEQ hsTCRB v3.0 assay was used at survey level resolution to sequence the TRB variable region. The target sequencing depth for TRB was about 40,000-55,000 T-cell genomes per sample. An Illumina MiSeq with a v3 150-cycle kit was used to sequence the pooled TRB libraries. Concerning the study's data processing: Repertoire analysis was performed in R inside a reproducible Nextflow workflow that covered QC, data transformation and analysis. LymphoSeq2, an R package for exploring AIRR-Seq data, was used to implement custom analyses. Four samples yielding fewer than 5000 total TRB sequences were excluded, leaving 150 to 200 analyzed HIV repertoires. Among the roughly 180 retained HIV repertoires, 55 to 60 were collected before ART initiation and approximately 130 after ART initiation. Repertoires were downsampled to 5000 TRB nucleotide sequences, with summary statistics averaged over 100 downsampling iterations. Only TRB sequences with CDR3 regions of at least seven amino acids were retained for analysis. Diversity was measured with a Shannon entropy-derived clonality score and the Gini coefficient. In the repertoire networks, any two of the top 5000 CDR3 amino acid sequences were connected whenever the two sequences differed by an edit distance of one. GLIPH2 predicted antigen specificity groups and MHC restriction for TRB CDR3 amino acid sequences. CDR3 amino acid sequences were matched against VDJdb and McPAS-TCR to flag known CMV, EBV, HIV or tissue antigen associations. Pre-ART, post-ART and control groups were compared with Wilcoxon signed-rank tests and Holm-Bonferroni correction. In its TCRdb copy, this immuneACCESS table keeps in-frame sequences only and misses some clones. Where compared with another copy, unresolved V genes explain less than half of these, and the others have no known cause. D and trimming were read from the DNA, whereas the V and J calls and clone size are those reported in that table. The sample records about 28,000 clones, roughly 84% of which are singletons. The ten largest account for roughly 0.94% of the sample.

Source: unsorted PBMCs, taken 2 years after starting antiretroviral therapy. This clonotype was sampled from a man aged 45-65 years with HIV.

CDR3 sequence: CASKGGNNQPQHF. The DNA sequence is TGTGCCAGCAAGGGGGGAAACAATCAGCCCCAGCATTTT. This chain is built from TRBV6-1 and TRBJ1-5; the D segment could be TRBD1, given 6 matching bases. The germline V gene supplies CDR1 MNHNS and CDR2 SASEGT. The V and J ends are trimmed by 7 bases and 3 bases, leaving 10 bases between them. The CDR3 has 13 amino acids, counting the end cysteine and phenylalanine. Left in the record is the CDR3 DNA by itself, 39 bases read in frame from the first base.